The 25 T cell receptor beta chains presented below share a single source sample, sequenced in a study of CXCR3-negative and CXCR3-positive naive CD8 T cells. Study-level findings and limits: Compared with CXCR3-negative naive cells, CXCR3-positive naive cells showed more hydrophobic TRB CDR3s.

Their antigens are not known. UMI-labeled TRB cDNA libraries were prepared by 5' RACE. TCRdb reprocessed the 5' RACE reads and keeps a single row for each CDR3 protein, giving no DNA. In total, the table holds more than 70,000 distinct CDR3 sequences. Sample: naive CXCR3+ CD8+ T cells from blood. Subset here: CD45RO-CCR7+CD27+CD95- naive CD8+ T cells expressing CXCR3 (TNR3+). The receptors were gathered from a human donor in good health. Some clones in this sample may be carry-over from other donors' samples.

CDR3: CASTSPQERKREDLNEQFF. The chain couples TRBV12-3 or TRBV12-4 to TRBJ2-1; the TRBD2 assignment by TCRdb is unverifiable without DNA. The CDR3 runs to 19 residues.

V gene TRBV7-8 combines with J gene TRBJ2-7; lacking DNA, the TRBD1 call made by TCRdb goes unchecked. This CDR3 is 13 amino acids long. Germline CDR1 SGHVS, CDR2 FQNEAQ. CDR3 residues: CASAGQSSYEQYF.

The chain employs TRBV16 and TRBJ2-4; lacking DNA, the TRBD1 call made by TCRdb goes unchecked. This CDR3 comprises 17 residues. Germline CDR1 and CDR2: KGHSY and FQNENV. This CDR3 reads CASSLSGTILAKNIQYF.

The chain combines TRBV28 with TRBJ2-7. The germline V gene has CDR1 MDHEN and CDR2 SYDVKM. The CDR3 loop spans 11 amino acids. This CDR3 reads CASSLLNEQYF.

This chain joins TRBV27 and TRBJ2-5; TCRdb returns TRBD2, unconfirmable since there is no DNA. There are 15 residues in the CDR3. Germline V gives CDR1 MNHEY, CDR2 SMNVEV (reference sequence). The CDR3: CASSPLAGLQETQYF.

The rearrangement uses TRBV29-1 and TRBJ2-7; TCRdb reports TRBD2, a call that lacks DNA to check it against. Germline V lookup: CDR1 SQVTM, CDR2 ANQGSEA. This CDR3 has 12 residues. CDR3 sequence reads: CSVRASGDEQYF.

V is TRBV12-2 and J is TRBJ1-2; TCRdb names TRBD1, which stays unverified in the absence of DNA. TRBV12-2 is annotated as a pseudogene. CDR3 size: 16 residues. The chain's CDR3 is CASRLEGTGEHYGYTF.

The CDR3 is CAISRSLTDYGYTF. The chain joins TRBV10-3 to TRBJ1-2. This CDR3 comprises 14 residues. CDR1 is ENHRY and CDR2 is SYGVKD in the germline V gene.

The chain joins TRBV28 to TRBJ2-2. Germline V gene data show CDR1 as MDHEN and CDR2 as SYDVKM. CDR3 length: 16 residues. CDR3 amino acids: CASRTTSTSNTGELFF.

This chain links TRBV4-2 with TRBJ2-7; no DNA is available, so the TRBD1 call from TCRdb remains unchecked. Per germline, CDR1 LGHNA and CDR2 YNFKEQ. There are 16 residues in the CDR3. The CDR3 sequence: CASSGRGADPWNEQYF.

The V and J genes are TRBV15 and TRBJ2-7. Germline-derived CDR1 and CDR2 are LNHNV and YYDKDF (reference sequence). The CDR3 runs 16 residues. CDR3 loop: CATSRDRLMSSYEQYF.

The J gene is TRBJ2-1, the V gene TRBV6-2 or TRBV6-3; the D gene TCRdb calls, TRBD2, cannot be checked with no DNA. The CDR3 sequence is 15 residues long. Germline V gene data show CDR1 as MNHEY and CDR2 as SVGEGT. CDR3 loop: CASSFREGLYNEQFF.

V usage is TRBV28 and J usage is TRBJ2-1; with no DNA, the TCRdb D assignment of TRBD1 cannot be verified. Germline values: CDR1 MDHEN, CDR2 SYDVKM. The CDR3 totals 12 residues. CDR3 residues: CASSLDSNEQFF. Using reference TRBV28 and TRBJ2-1 for the parts outside the CDR3, the full variable domain is DVKVTQSSRYLVKRTGEKVFLECVQDMDHENMFWYRQDPGLGLRLIYFSYDVKMKEKGDIPEGYSVSREKKERFSLILESASTNQTSMYLCASSLDSNEQFFGPGTRLTVL.

V is TRBV29-1 and J is TRBJ2-2; TCRdb selects TRBD1, and the lack of DNA leaves this call unchecked. This CDR3 comprises 14 residues. Germline values: CDR1 SQVTM, CDR2 ANQGSEA. CDR3 amino acids: CSVDLGGDTGELFF.

V and J are TRBV7-3 and TRBJ2-1; TCRdb's D call, TRBD2, is unchecked because there is no DNA. CDR1 and CDR2 (germline): SGHTA, FQGTGA. The CDR3 consists of 15 residues. CDR3 region: CASSPRTSGSSQQFF.

J is TRBJ2-3 and V is TRBV28; as DNA is missing, the TRBD2 call by TCRdb cannot be tested. The germline V gene has CDR1 MDHEN and CDR2 SYDVKM. The CDR3 has 17 amino acids. The CDR3 spells CASSWGTSGRADDTQYF.

This sequence joins TRBV28 and TRBJ2-1; the TCRdb D gene call, TRBD1, has no DNA to confirm it. The CDR3 spans 15 residues. CDR1 and CDR2 from the germline V gene are MDHEN and SYDVKM. The CDR3 loop is CASSLWGTDYNEQFF.

The rearrangement links TRBV24-1 to TRBJ2-3; with no DNA, the TCRdb D assignment of TRBD1 cannot be verified. Germline loops: CDR1 KGHDR, CDR2 SFDVKD. The CDR3 sequence is 17 residues long. CDR3 residues: CATSDYKGRFRSDTQYF.

This sequence joins TRBV6-6 and TRBJ2-7. This CDR3 has 15 residues. The germline CDR1 and CDR2 sequences are MNHNY and SVGAGI (reference sequence). CDR3 sequence reads: CASSYALRATYEQYF.

The gene calls are TRBV6-6 and TRBJ2-5; the D call of TRBD2 rests on TCRdb alone, since no DNA is present to check it. The CDR3 is 12 residues long. Germline CDR1 reads MNHNY; CDR2 reads SVGAGI (reference sequence). CDR3 region: CASSYGEGTQYF.

This chain uses TRBV7-8 with TRBJ1-5; the TCRdb D gene call, TRBD1, has no DNA to confirm it. The germline V gene encodes CDR1 SGHVS and CDR2 FQNEAQ. This CDR3 region has 16 residues. Here the CDR3 reads CASSADRGEGNQPQHF. Using reference TRBV7-8 and TRBJ1-5 for the parts outside the CDR3, the full variable domain is GAGVSQSPRYKVAKRGQDVALRCDPISGHVSLFWYQQALGQGPEFLTYFQNEAQLDKSGLPSDRFFAERPEGSVSTLKIQRTQQEDSAVYLCASSADRGEGNQPQHFGDGTRLSIL.

The chain couples TRBV5-1 to TRBJ2-1. The CDR3 consists of 13 residues. CDR1 and CDR2 from the germline V gene are SGHRS and YFSETQ. CDR3 loop: CASSLNPFNEQFF.

The rearrangement joins TRBV4-1 to TRBJ1-3; TCRdb returns TRBD1, unconfirmable since there is no DNA. The length of the CDR3 is 17 residues. The germline CDR1 and CDR2 sequences are MGHRA and YSYEKL. The CDR3 is CASSQYRAGQDGNTIYF.

The chain combines TRBV7-2 with TRBJ1-1; TCRdb proposes TRBD1, but this gene call is untestable without DNA. In germline, CDR1 is SGHTA, CDR2 FQGNSA. The CDR3 spans 14 residues. The chain's CDR3 is CASTLIRVPTEAFF.

The rearrangement links TRBV14 to TRBJ1-3. The CDR3 is made up of 12 amino acids. Germline assignment: CDR1 SGHDN and CDR2 FVKESK. The CDR3 is CASSQEISTIYF.